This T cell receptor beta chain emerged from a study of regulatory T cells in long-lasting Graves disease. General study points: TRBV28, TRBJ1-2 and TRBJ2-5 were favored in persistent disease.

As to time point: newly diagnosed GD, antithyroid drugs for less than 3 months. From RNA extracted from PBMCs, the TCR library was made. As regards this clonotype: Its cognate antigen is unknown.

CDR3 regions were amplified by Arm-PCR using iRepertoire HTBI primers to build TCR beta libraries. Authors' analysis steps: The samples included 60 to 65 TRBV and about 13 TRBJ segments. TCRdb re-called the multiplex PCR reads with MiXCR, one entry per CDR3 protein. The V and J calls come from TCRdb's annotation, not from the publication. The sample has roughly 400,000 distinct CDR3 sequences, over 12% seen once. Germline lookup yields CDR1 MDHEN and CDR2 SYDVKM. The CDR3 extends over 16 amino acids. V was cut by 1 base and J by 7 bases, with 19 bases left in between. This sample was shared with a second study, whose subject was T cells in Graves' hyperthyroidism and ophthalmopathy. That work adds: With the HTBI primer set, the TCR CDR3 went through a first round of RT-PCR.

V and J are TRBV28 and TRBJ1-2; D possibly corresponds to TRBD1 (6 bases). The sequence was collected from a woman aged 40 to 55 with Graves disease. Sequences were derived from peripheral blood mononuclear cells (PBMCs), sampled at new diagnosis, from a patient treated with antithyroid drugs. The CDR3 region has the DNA TGTGCCAGCAGTTTATCTGGGGGGGCGAGGAGCTCTGGCTACACCTTC. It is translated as CASSLSGGARSSGYTF.